The 26 T cell receptor beta chains reported below all come from one sample, sequenced in a study of metastatic and nonmetastatic thyroid tumors. With MiXCR, TCRdb reprocessed the PCR reads. The sample consists of 7,300 or so clones, roughly a quarter of them appearing once. Nobody among the patients had been given any treatment before thyroid surgery. The sequenced sample consisted of adjacent normal tissue. The source is a female donor with papillary thyroid cancer or a benign thyroid nodule (not recorded which). Some clones in this sample may be carry-over from other donors' samples.

The rearrangement uses TRBV6-1 and TRBJ1-2; 7 positions agree with TRBD1. This CDR3 region has 15 residues. J was trimmed by 8 bases and V by 6 bases; bases with no gene match: 15. The germline V gene has CDR1 MNHNS and CDR2 SASEGT. CDR3 nucleotides: TGTGCCAGCAGGCAGGCGGTTCAGGGGGTCTACGGCTACACCTTC. It translates to CASRQAVQGVYGYTF.

By sample fraction, this clone is medium-sized. The rearrangement uses TRBV7-9 and TRBJ1-1; the D gene is possibly TRBD1 (5 bases). Per germline, CDR1 SEHNR and CDR2 FQNEAQ (reference sequence). With 4 bases removed from V and 3 bases from J, the gap between germline ends came to 15 bases. This CDR3 comprises 15 residues. The CDR3 DNA reads TGTGCCAGCAGCTCCTACCAGGGTGGGGACACTGAAGCTTTCTTT. It specifies CASSSYQGGDTEAFF.

This clone was seen once. One end of the junction is discordant with germline, which a read error may explain. The sample has other DNA sequences that encode this CDR3 too. This sequence joins TRBV7-2 and TRBJ2-6; D is perhaps TRBD1 or TRBD2 (6 bases each). Germline CDR1 SGHTA, CDR2 FQGNSA. The length of the CDR3 is 14 residues. The DNA of the CDR3 is TGTGCCAGCAGCCGTACTACGGGGGCCAACGTCCTGACCTTC. Its translation is CASSRTTGANVLTF.

In its sample, this clone ranks as medium-sized (0.01 to 0.1%). The chain carries TRBV2 and TRBJ2-7, with D uncertain. This CDR3 contains 13 residues. Germline loops: CDR1 SNHLY, CDR2 FYNNEI. V dropped 2 bases and J dropped 3 bases, with 8 bases sitting between them. CDR3 sequence (DNA): TGTGCCAGCAGTGAAAACTTAGTCTACGAGCAGTACTTC. Its translation is CASSENLVYEQYF.

The sample holds a few counts of this clone. The V call is TRBV5-1, the J call TRBJ2-7; 9 bases are a match to TRBD2. This CDR3 has 15 residues. Trimming at V came to 0 bases and at J to 5 bases, leaving 6 bases not matched to a gene. The germline V gene has CDR1 SGHRS and CDR2 YFSETQ. CDR3 residues: CASSLEGGGVDEQYF. CDR3 nucleotide sequence: TGCGCCAGCAGCTTGGAAGGCGGGGGGGTCGACGAGCAGTACTTC.

This clone is labeled large. This sequence joins TRBV6-1 and TRBJ2-7; the D is unclear. Trimming removed 1 base from V and 5 bases from J, with 6 bases in between. The length of the CDR3 is 12 residues. Germline-derived CDR1 and CDR2 are MNHNS and SASEGT. CDR3 amino acids: CASSEVGDEQYV. The CDR3 DNA sequence: TGTGCCAGCAGTGAAGTAGGCGACGAGCAGTACGTC.

The chain has TRBV5-1 and TRBJ1-5; TRBD1 might be the D (6 bases). Looked up from germline, CDR1 is SGHRS and CDR2 is YFSETQ. This CDR3 comprises 15 residues. Trimming stripped 2 bases from V and 3 bases from J, with 12 bases between. In DNA form, the CDR3 reads TGCGCCAGCAGCTTAGATGGGGGCGACAATCAGCCCCAGCATTTT. This gives the protein CASSLDGGDNQPQHF. Filled out from reference TRBV5-1 and TRBJ1-5, the complete variable domain reads KAGVTQTPRYLIKTRGQQVTLSCSPISGHRSVSWYQQTPGQGLQFLFEYFSETQRNKGNFPGRFSGRQFSNSRSEMNVSTLELGDSALYLCASSLDGGDNQPQHFGDGTRLSIL.

This clone was recorded at least ten times. V gene TRBV20-1 combines with J gene TRBJ2-2; maybe TRBD2 (5 bases). Looked up from germline, CDR1 is DFQATT and CDR2 is SNEGSKA (reference sequence). This CDR3 contains 12 residues. The germline V and J ends were trimmed by 6 bases and 7 bases, with 12 bases remaining between them. CDR3 in DNA: TGCAGTGCGTGGGAGAGGAGCGGGGAGCTGTTTTTT. This codes for CSAWERSGELFF.

This clone is classed as medium-sized. The rearrangement uses TRBV7-3 and TRBJ1-1; D ambiguous. With 6 bases removed from V and 5 bases from J, the gap between germline ends came to 10 bases. The CDR3 runs to 12 residues. Germline loops: CDR1 SGHTA, CDR2 FQGTGA. CDR3 nucleotide sequence: TGTGCCAGCAGTGATTGGGGTACTGAAGCTTTCTTT. It encodes CASSDWGTEAFF.

This clone is medium-sized within its sample. J is TRBJ1-2 and V is TRBV6-1, with D perhaps matching TRBD1 (6 bases). There are 15 residues in the CDR3. V lost 7 bases and J lost 3, with 18 bases in between. The germline gives CDR1 MNHNS, CDR2 SASEGT. CDR3 in amino acids: CASMGQFDRHYGYTF. The CDR3 nucleotides are TGTGCCAGCATGGGGCAATTTGACAGGCACTATGGCTACACCTTC.

This clone counts as medium-sized (0.01 to 0.1%). The rearrangement uses TRBV19 and TRBJ2-1; TRBD2 might be the D (5 bases). V was trimmed by 5 bases and J by 7 bases, leaving 12 bases between them. The CDR3 covers 13 residues. Germline CDR1 reads LNHDA; CDR2 reads SQIVND (reference sequence). The CDR3 sequence is CASSPLVGNEQFF. The CDR3 DNA sequence: TGTGCCAGTAGTCCACTAGTGGGTAATGAGCAGTTCTTC.

The V and J genes are TRBV12-1 and TRBJ2-7; the tabulated D call, TRBD1, remains unverified against the DNA. TRBV12-1 is a recognized pseudogene. This CDR3 has 14 amino acids. The CDR3 sequence: CASSPWTGRVEQYV. In DNA form, the CDR3 reads TGTGCCAGCAGCCCATGGACAGGGCGGGTCGAGCAGTACGTC.

This clone was picked up a small number of times. This chain links TRBV27 with TRBJ2-7, with D perhaps TRBD1 or TRBD2 (5 bases each). Germline CDR1 and CDR2: MNHEY and SMNVEV (reference sequence). This CDR3 contains 14 residues. Trimming shortened V by 8 bases and J by 2 bases, and 16 bases separated the two germline ends. The DNA for the CDR3 is TGTGCCAGCTCCAGGGCGAGGGTTACCTACGAGCAGTACTTC. Amino acids: CASSRARVTYEQYF.

The chain combines TRBV19 with TRBJ2-1, with 8 bases lining up with TRBD2. The ends lost 8 bases at V and 0 bases at J; junction bases unmatched: 3. This CDR3 has 14 amino acids. Per the germline V gene, CDR1 is LNHDA and CDR2 is SQIVND (reference sequence). The CDR3 protein is CASVSGGSYNEQFF. Written as DNA, the CDR3 is TGTGCCAGTGTGAGCGGGGGCTCCTACAATGAGCAGTTCTTC. The variable domain in full, with the rest retrieved from reference TRBV19 and TRBJ2-1, is DGGITQSPKYLFRKEGQNVTLSCEQNLNHDAMYWYRQDPGQGLRLIYYSQIVNDFQKGDIAEGYSVSREKKESFPLTVTSAQKNPTAFYLCASVSGGSYNEQFFGPGTRLTVL.

The CDR3 sequence: CASSRRWEAFF. The CDR3 DNA reads TGTGCCAGTAGTCGCCGTTGGGAAGCTTTCTTT. The chain links TRBV19 to TRBJ1-1; D is uncertain. This CDR3 is 11 amino acids long. The V gene's germline CDR1 is LNHDA and CDR2 SQIVND (reference sequence). Trimming shortened V by 5 bases and J by 8 bases, and 9 bases separated the two germline ends.

Ten or more counts support this clone. This sequence joins TRBV9 and TRBJ2-1; D ambiguous. Deletions cut 1 base from V and 5 bases from J, with 7 bases between. This CDR3 has 13 amino acids. CDR1 SGDLS and CDR2 YYNGEE come from the germline V gene. CDR3 protein: CASSVRLNNEQFF. The CDR3 nucleotides read TGTGCCAGCAGCGTACGACTCAACAATGAGCAGTTCTTC. Combining the CDR3 with reference TRBV9 and TRBJ2-1 gives the whole variable domain DSGVTQTPKHLITATGQRVTLRCSPRSGDLSVYWYQQSLDQGLQFLIQYYNGEERAKGNILERFSAQQFPDLHSELNLSSLELGDSALYFCASSVRLNNEQFFGPGTRLTVL.

This clone rates as medium-sized. This sequence joins TRBV11-2 and TRBJ2-3; D is uncertain. From germline, CDR1 is SGHAT and CDR2 FQNNGV. The CDR3 sequence is 13 residues long. Trimming cost V 1 base and J 5 bases, with 7 bases left between them. CDR3 protein: CASSLGPRDTQYF. The CDR3 nucleotides read TGTGCCAGCAGCTTAGGACCGAGAGATACGCAGTATTTT.

The genes are TRBV11-1 and TRBJ2-7; 10 nucleotides align to TRBD2. This CDR3 region has 15 residues. Germline CDR1 and CDR2: SGHAT and FQDESV (reference sequence). The V gene end was trimmed by 5 bases and the J gene end by 4 bases; junction bases not matched to a gene: 8. CDR3 sequence (DNA): TGTGCCAGCAGCCCAGCTAGCGGGAGATTGTACGAGCAGTACTTC. Residues: CASSPASGRLYEQYF.

This clone was picked up a small number of times. Being one base from a much bigger clone, this may be a read error. The J gene is TRBJ2-3, the V gene TRBV4-1, with D perhaps TRBD2 (6 bases). CDR1 and CDR2 (germline): MGHRA, YSYEKL. V dropped 1 base and J dropped 2 bases, with 13 bases sitting between them. The CDR3 covers 16 residues. CDR3 bases: TGCGCCAGCAGCCAAGGACTAGTCCCCTCCACAGATACGCAGTATTTT. This translates into CASSQGLVPSTDTQYF.

This clone was seen repeatedly, ten times or more. The V and J genes are TRBV20-1 and TRBJ2-1; 8 bases fit TRBD2. Germline CDR1 is DFQATT and CDR2 is SNEGSKA (reference sequence). This CDR3 comprises 13 residues. With 4 bases clipped from V and 7 bases from J, the junction kept 6 bases outside the gene matches. The CDR3 region has the DNA TGCAGTGCTACCGCCGGGACTAGTAATGAGCAGTTCTTC. Translation gives CSATAGTSNEQFF.

This clone is large within its sample. The rearrangement links TRBV6-1 to TRBJ1-6; 9 bases are shared with TRBD1. Germline trimming cut 2 bases from V and 7 bases from J; bases unmatched to any gene: 6. Germline values: CDR1 MNHNS, CDR2 SASEGT. The CDR3 has 16 amino acids. Here the CDR3 DNA reads TGTGCCAGCAGTGAACAGGCGGACAGGGGAAATTCACCCCTCCACTTT. Translated: CASSEQADRGNSPLHF.

In this sample, this clone turned up many times. A much larger clonotype is one base distant, so this may be a read error. This sample includes further DNA sequences coding for the same CDR3. The V gene is TRBV5-6, the J gene TRBJ1-2; maybe TRBD1 (6 bases). Trimming removed 5 bases from V and 3 bases from J, with 17 bases in between. The CDR3 contains 15 residues. CDR1 SGHDT and CDR2 YYEEEE come from the germline V gene. CDR3 nucleotide sequence: TGTGCCAGCAGGGAGGGGCAGGGGCCCTACTATGGCTACACCTTC. This gives the protein CASREGQGPYYGYTF.

This clone was recorded at least ten times. The V call is TRBV4-2, the J call TRBJ2-3, with D perhaps TRBD1 or TRBD2 (6 bases each). Germline V gene sequence: CDR1 LGHNA, CDR2 YNFKEQ. The CDR3 is 17 amino acids. The V and J ends lost 0 bases and 0 bases respectively, with 13 bases between them. CDR3 residues: CASSQEGGLGSTDTQYF. The CDR3 nucleotides are TGTGCCAGCAGCCAAGAAGGGGGGCTAGGGAGCACAGATACGCAGTATTTT.

By share of the sample, this clone is medium-sized. The chain carries TRBV12-5 and TRBJ2-3; D is uncertain. V lost 6 bases and J 0 bases, leaving 7 bases between the germline ends. Germline V gene lookup returns CDR1 LGHNT and CDR2 FRNRAP. CDR3 length: 13 residues. In DNA form, the CDR3 reads TGTGCTAGTGGGGAAACAAGCACAGATACGCAGTATTTT. It specifies CASGETSTDTQYF.

J is TRBJ1-6 and V is TRBV19; TRBD1 matches 8 bases. The CDR3 runs 14 residues. J gave up 7 bases and V 5 bases, and 4 bases lay outside the gene matches. The germline CDR1 and CDR2 sequences are LNHDA and SQIVND (reference sequence). Here the CDR3 DNA reads TGTGCCAGTAGTGTTGACAGGGGCAATTCACCCCTCCACTTT. Its translation: CASSVDRGNSPLHF.

This clone counts as large. The chain joins TRBV6-1 to TRBJ1-1; D gene unclear. This CDR3 comprises 15 residues. Trimming cost V 7 bases and J 7 bases, with 22 bases left between them. Germline-derived CDR1 and CDR2 are MNHNS and SASEGT. CDR3 residues: CASTPYLGGRGEAFF. In nucleotides, the CDR3 is TGTGCCAGCACCCCTTACCTCGGCGGCAGAGGTGAAGCTTTCTTT.